This T cell receptor (beta chain) was profiled in a study of Ad26.COV2.S vaccination and SARS-CoV-2 variants. Assay used: immunoSEQ multiplex PCR; TCRdb lists only in-frame clones, some missing. Of nearly 95,000 clones listed, about four fifths are singletons. Worth noting for this clone: Its antigen is still unknown.

Findings of the study overall: With respect to non-spike TCR breadth, vaccine and placebo recipients were similar. Following vaccination, spike-specific CD8+ and CD4+ T cell responses reportedly exhibited substantial breadth. Vaccine recipients surpassed placebo recipients in spike-specific TCR breadth.

Germline loops: CDR1 SGDLS, CDR2 YYNGEE. The CDR3 sequence is 18 residues long. V lost 3 bases and J lost 0, with 21 bases in between. This chain uses TRBV9 with TRBJ1-2, with D possibly TRBD1 on 5 matching bases. The sequence was obtained from a human donor who had recovered from COVID-19. The specimen comprised peripheral blood, sampled after recovery from COVID-19. The CDR3 sequence: CASSARGEGSPPNYGYTF. In DNA, the CDR3 is TGTGCCAGCAGCGCGAGAGGGGAGGGATCCCCTCCTAACTATGGCTACACCTTC.